Shown below are 10 T cell receptor beta chains from a single sample sequenced in a study of T cell responses to AZD1222 COVID-19 vaccine. Clones were sequenced by immunoSEQ multiplex PCR, and TCRdb holds only the in-frame ones, with some missing. This repertoire shows about 130,000 clones, approximately 88% found once; its top ten account for over 4%. Sequenced material: peripheral blood, taken on day 0 of AZD1222 vaccination. The receptors originated from an adult in good health.

This clone was seen a handful of times. This chain uses TRBV9 with TRBJ1-3; tentative D call: TRBD1 (5 bases). This CDR3 is 15 amino acids long. Trimming removed 3 bases at V and 8 bases at J, with 18 bases between. Germline V CDR1 and CDR2: SGDLS, YYNGEE. CDR3 loop: CASSGHVRGRDTIYF. Written as DNA, the CDR3 is TGTGCCAGCAGCGGACACGTAAGGGGTCGGGACACCATATATTTT.

The rearrangement joins TRBV6-6 to TRBJ2-3; 9 nucleotides agree with TRBD1. This CDR3 region has 14 residues. Germline CDR1 and CDR2: MNHNY and SVGAGI (reference sequence). V lost 6 bases, J lost 1 base, and 2 bases stayed unmatched. CDR3 DNA sequence: TGTGCCAGCAGGACAGGGGGAGGCACAGATACGCAGTATTTT. This translates into CASRTGGGTDTQYF.

The genes are TRBV6-5 and TRBJ1-3; no clear D gene. Between the trimmed V and J ends, which lost 10 bases and 2 bases, there was a span of 15 bases. Germline CDR1 is MNHEY and CDR2 is SVGAGI. The CDR3 spans 14 residues. Here the CDR3 reads CATSSGRPGNTIYF. DNA for the CDR3: TGTGCCACCTCTTCTGGTAGGCCTGGAAACACCATATATTTT.

The J gene is TRBJ1-2, the V gene TRBV9; 8 nucleotides match TRBD1. CDR1 and CDR2 from the germline V gene are SGDLS and YYNGEE. This CDR3 spans 14 amino acids. The V segment lost 2 bases and the J segment 7 bases; nucleotides outside the gene matches: 7. CDR3 amino acids: CASSVGGTGTGYTF. CDR3 in DNA: TGTGCCAGCAGCGTGGGGGGGACAGGCACTGGCTACACCTTC.

The chain carries TRBV5-4 and TRBJ2-3; 7 nucleotides match TRBD1. CDR1 is SGHNT and CDR2 is YYREEE in the germline V gene (reference sequence). J gave up 0 bases and V 4 bases, and 8 bases lay outside the gene matches. The length of the CDR3 is 16 residues. CDR3 sequence (DNA): TGTGCCAGCAGCCTCCCGGGACAGAGAAGCACAGATACGCAGTATTTT. This codes for CASSLPGQRSTDTQYF.

The rearrangement uses TRBV6-4 and TRBJ2-1; either TRBD1 or TRBD2 may supply D (5 bases each). Germline V gene data show CDR1 as MRHNA and CDR2 as SNTAGT. The V and J ends lost 6 bases and 4 bases respectively, with 28 bases between them. There are 19 residues in the CDR3. CDR3 amino acids: CASSPEMIASRWGYNEQFF. The CDR3 DNA is TGTGCCAGCAGCCCAGAAATGATTGCTAGCCGTTGGGGGTACAATGAGCAGTTCTTC.

The chain recombines TRBV11-3 with TRBJ2-1; 13 bases map to TRBD2. V was clipped by 5 bases and J by 8 bases; unmatched bases: 3. Looked up from germline, CDR1 is SGHNT and CDR2 is YENEEA. The CDR3 is made up of 14 amino acids. The CDR3 loop reads CASSPGLAGDEQFF. The CDR3 nucleotides are TGTGCCAGCAGCCCCGGACTAGCGGGGGATGAGCAGTTCTTC.

This clone was seen once. The gene calls are TRBV19 and TRBJ2-1; 9 bases align to TRBD1. CDR3 length equals 13 residues. With 10 bases clipped from V and 2 bases from J, the junction kept 3 bases outside the gene matches. The germline V gene has CDR1 LNHDA and CDR2 SQIVND (reference sequence). CDR3 protein: CATGQGTYNEQFF. For the CDR3, the DNA is TGTGCCACGGGACAGGGCACCTACAATGAGCAGTTCTTC.

This chain uses TRBV4-2 with TRBJ1-3, with no clear D. The germline gives CDR1 LGHNA, CDR2 YNFKEQ. The CDR3 is 15 residues long. V lost 1 base to trimming and J lost 2 bases, with 9 bases between them. CDR3 coding DNA: TGTGCCAGCAGCCAAGTAAGATCGCCTGGAAACACCATATATTTT. As protein: CASSQVRSPGNTIYF.

The V call is TRBV9, the J call TRBJ1-2, with 11 nucleotides matching TRBD1. V dropped 3 bases and J dropped 6; count of bases not matched to a gene: 1. CDR1 and CDR2 (germline): SGDLS, YYNGEE. The CDR3 loop spans 13 amino acids. Written as DNA, the CDR3 is TGTGCCAGCAGCGGGACAGGGGGCGATGGCTACACCTTC. It codes for CASSGTGGDGYTF.